The 5 T cell receptor beta chains presented below share a single source sample, sequenced in a study of blood T cells in healthy people across ages. Sample-barcoded 5' priming and a J-beta primer mix drove a second PCR of 7 to 11 cycles. TCRdb re-analysed the 5' RACE reads in MiXCR, keeping a single row per CDR3 protein. The data show 850,000 to 1,300,000 distinct CDR3 sequences, with around 43% seen just once and approximately 20% held by the top ten. Sequencing was carried out using blood. The source is a woman aged 55-70 years in good health.

A few counts support this clonotype. J is TRBJ1-4 and V is TRBV6-5, with 7 bases that match TRBD1. CDR3 length: 15 residues. The ends lost 0 bases at V and 6 bases at J; junction bases unmatched: 4. Germline lookup yields CDR1 MNHEY and CDR2 SVGAGI. CDR3 amino acids: CASSYSGRGYEKLFF. The CDR3 DNA is TGTGCCAGCAGTTACTCCGGCAGGGGGTATGAAAAACTGTTTTTT.

V gene TRBV7-9 combines with J gene TRBJ1-1; D may be TRBD1 (6 bases). The CDR3 is made up of 13 amino acids. Germline assignment: CDR1 SEHNR and CDR2 FQNEAQ (reference sequence). V lost 7 bases and J 3 bases, leaving 12 bases between the germline ends. DNA of the CDR3: TGTGCCAGCACCCCATCAGGGGACACTGAAGCTTTCTTT. Translating it yields CASTPSGDTEAFF.

V gene TRBV15 combines with J gene TRBJ1-1; the D is unclear. The germline gives CDR1 LNHNV, CDR2 YYDKDF (reference sequence). The CDR3 runs to 16 residues. Trimming shortened V by 0 bases and J by 0 bases, and 11 bases separated the two germline ends. The CDR3, as DNA: TGTGCCACCAGCAGAGATATAGGACGGCTGAACACTGAAGCTTTCTTT. Translated, it gives CATSRDIGRLNTEAFF.

This rearrangement joins TRBV28 to TRBJ2-5; tentative D call: TRBD2 (6 bases). Germline V gene sequence: CDR1 MDHEN, CDR2 SYDVKM. The CDR3 has 13 residues. The ends were cut back, 6 bases at V and 5 bases at J, with 13 bases in the middle. The CDR3 DNA reads TGTGCCAGCAGGGCCGCGGGATCGGAGACCCAGTACTTC. This codes for CASRAAGSETQYF.

With regard to this clonotype: The germline gene is not matched at one end of the junction; a read error may be the cause. This chain joins TRBV7-8 and TRBJ2-4, with a tentative D call TRBD2 (6 bases). The CDR3 spans 16 residues. Germline V gene data show CDR1 as SGHVS and CDR2 as FQNEAQ. DNA for the CDR3: TGTACCAGCAGCTTAGTTCGGGGGTTGGCCAAAAACATTCAGTACTTC. It specifies CTSSLVRGLAKNIQYF.